A selection of T cell receptor beta chains follows, all from one sample in a study of metastatic and nonmetastatic thyroid tumors. From the PCR reads, TCRdb re-called clones with MiXCR. Of 20,000 to 25,000 clones listed, 15% to 20% are singletons. The sample was blood. These receptor sequences come from a female donor with papillary thyroid cancer or a benign thyroid nodule (not recorded which). Some clones in this sample may be carry-over from other donors' samples. Both conserved end residues are part of each CDR3. The D gene is left open where the match is weak. Some rows have no size entry. The others give once, few or many, or a class for an expanded clone.

TRBD2,many,TRBJ2-7,TRBV2,TGTGCCAGCAGCCCTGGGGAGCGGGAGGGCCGCTACGAGCAGTACTTC,CASSPGEREGRYEQYF
-,medium-sized,TRBJ1-1,TRBV6-1,TGTGCCAGCAGTGAAGGAGGGGTGAACACTGAAGCTTTCTTT,CASSEGGVNTEAFF
-,once,TRBJ2-7,TRBV25-1,TGTGCCACCCGGGGGCTAATCGGTCTGGAGGAGCAGTACTTC,CATRGLIGLEEQYF
TRBD1,-,TRBJ2-2,TRBV20-1,TGCAGTGCCCGACCCGCTATGGGACAGTCTGACACCGGGGAGCTGTTTTTT,CSARPAMGQSDTGELFF
-,-,TRBJ2-7,TRBV20-1,TGCAGTGCGTTGGTAATCCCATACTACGAGCAGTACTTC,CSALVIPYYEQYF
-,medium-sized,TRBJ1-6,TRBV6-1,TGTGCCAGCAATCCGAGAGGGCTGAGGCTTTTAAATTCACCCCTCCACTTT,CASNPRGLRLLNSPLHF
-,-,TRBJ1-1,TRBV5-1,TGCGCCAGCAGCTTGGCCGGTCTCACTGAAGCTTTCTTT,CASSLAGLTEAFF
-,medium-sized,TRBJ1-4,TRBV6-1,TGTGCCAGCAGTCGGATGAGGGGAGGATTTCTTGAAAAACTGTTTTTT,CASSRMRGGFLEKLFF
-,many,TRBJ1-2,TRBV4-1,TGCGCCAGCAGCCAAGGGACCAAAGATGGCTACACCTTC,CASSQGTKDGYTF
TRBD1,many,TRBJ2-2,TRBV5-1,TGCGCCAGCAGCGGTGGATCGGGTTACAGGGGGCTTTCCGGGGAGCTGTTTTTT,CASSGGSGYRGLSGELFF
-,many,TRBJ2-2,TRBV6-2/TRBV6-3,TGTGCCGCCAACCCCCGGGGTAGCGGAACGAACACCGGGGAGCTGTTTTTT,CAANPRGSGTNTGELFF
-,medium-sized,TRBJ1-6,TRBV27,TGTGCCAGCAGTTTAGATATGGGTTATAATTCACCCCTCCACTTT,CASSLDMGYNSPLHF
TRBD1,-,TRBJ1-2,TRBV6-2/TRBV6-3,TGTGCCAGAGGAATGACAGGGGGCTATGGCTACGCCTTC,CARGMTGGYGYAF
TRBD2,many,TRBJ2-2,TRBV9,TGTGCCAGCAGCGTAGGGAGCGGGGAGGCCGGGGAGCTGTTTTTT,CASSVGSGEAGELFF
-,-,TRBJ2-7,TRBV20-1,TGCAGTGCTAGAGATCCGGGGTGGGTCTACGAGCAGTACTTC,CSARDPGWVYEQYF
-,-,TRBJ2-2,TRBV19,TGTGCCAGTAGTATAGGACAGGTATTCACCGGGCATCTGTTTTTT,CASSIGQVFTGHLFF
-,medium-sized,TRBJ1-2,TRBV6-1,TGTGCCAGCCGGGGGGGAGGTGGCTACACCTTC,CASRGGGGYTF
TRBD1,many,TRBJ1-4,TRBV4-2,TGTGCCAGCAGCCAAGAAACCAGGGGGAGTGAAAAACTGTTTTTT,CASSQETRGSEKLFF
-,many,TRBJ2-5,TRBV29-1,TGCAGCGTAGCATCCTACTCCGTTCTCGGGGAGACCCAGTACTTC,CSVASYSVLGETQYF
-,-,TRBJ2-1,TRBV7-9,TGTGTCAGCAGCACGATAGGTGAGCAGTTCTTC,CVSSTIGEQFF
-,-,TRBJ2-2,TRBV6-2/TRBV6-3,TGTGCCAGATGGCTTTTCGTGAACACCGGGGAGCTGTTTTTT,CARWLFVNTGELFF
-,-,TRBJ2-5,TRBV7-8,TGTGCCAGCAGCTCTGGGGGAATAGCGGTAGGGACCCAGTACTTC,CASSSGGIAVGTQYF
-,-,TRBJ1-1,TRBV15,TGTGCCACCGCAGGCCAGTCGAACACTGAAGCTTTCTTT,CATAGQSNTEAFF
-,many,TRBJ1-1,TRBV6-2/TRBV6-3,TGTGCCAGCAGTTTTAAATTAGGCACTGAAGCTTTCTTT,CASSFKLGTEAFF
TRBD2,medium-sized,TRBJ2-6,TRBV28,TGTGCCACCACCCGCACCGGGACTAGCGGGACTGGGGCCAACGTCCTGACTTTC,CATTRTGTSGTGANVLTF
-,many,TRBJ1-3,TRBV18,TGTGCCAGCTCACCAAATCAGGCAAGGATGGCTGGAAACACCATATATTTT,CASSPNQARMAGNTIYF
-,medium-sized,TRBJ1-1,TRBV6-2/TRBV6-3,TGTGCCAGCAGTTCAGACATCGTTACTTTGAACACTGAAGCTTTCTTT,CASSSDIVTLNTEAFF
-,many,TRBJ1-1,TRBV5-1,TGCGCCAGCAGCTTTTCGGGGTACACTGAAGCTTTCTTT,CASSFSGYTEAFF
TRBD1,once,TRBJ2-1,TRBV7-9,TGTGCCAGCAGCCGACAGGGGGCTTCGAATGAGCAGTTCTTC,CASSRQGASNEQFF
TRBD2,many,TRBJ2-6,TRBV3-1,TGTGCCAGCAGCCAAGAGGGAGGGAACTCTGGGGCCAACGTCCTGACTTTC,CASSQEGGNSGANVLTF
-,many,TRBJ2-1,TRBV11-2,TGTGCCAGCAGCTTCTCCCCGGGTGAGCAGTTCTTC,CASSFSPGEQFF
-,few,TRBJ1-1,TRBV6-6,TGTGCCAGCAGTTACTCCCAAATTGGGGGCTTGAACACTGAAGCTTTCTTT,CASSYSQIGGLNTEAFF
-,many,TRBJ2-1,TRBV11-2,TGTGCCAGCAGCTTAGTGCGAGCAGGTGAGCAGTTCTTC,CASSLVRAGEQFF
TRBD2,-,TRBJ2-1,TRBV6-4,TGTGCCAGCAGTGTGACTAGCGTTACCCCTTGCAGTGAGCAGTTCTTC,CASSVTSVTPCSEQFF
TRBD2,many,TRBJ2-1,TRBV5-1,TGCGCCAGCAGCTTGGTTGGGGGGAGGGAGAATGAGCAGTTCTTC,CASSLVGGRENEQFF
-,many,TRBJ1-1,TRBV10-3,TGTGCCATCAGTGACGAGAGTCACACTGAAGCTTTCTTT,CAISDESHTEAFF
-,many,TRBJ1-1,TRBV20-1,TGCAGTGCTACTGACTCGGGGGAGGCGAACACTGAAGCTTTCTTT,CSATDSGEANTEAFF
-,many,TRBJ2-1,TRBV7-2,TGTGCCAGCAGCTCCTATAACAGGGACAATGAGCAGTTCTTC,CASSSYNRDNEQFF
TRBD2,-,TRBJ2-1,TRBV20-1,TGCAGCGCTGCCCCGGGACTAGCGTCAGACAATGAGCAGTTCTTC,CSAAPGLASDNEQFF
-,medium-sized,TRBJ1-2,TRBV28,TGTGCCTCGGGGGAGGGTGCTAACTATGGCTACACCTTC,CASGEGANYGYTF
-,-,TRBJ2-1,TRBV20-1,TGCAGTGCTAGCGGACAGAAGCGGGGTCTCTCATTTGATGAGCAGTTCTTC,CSASGQKRGLSFDEQFF
TRBD2,medium-sized,TRBJ2-1,TRBV6-2/TRBV6-3,TGTGCCAGCACCATAGCGGGAGGGAATGAGCAGTTCTTC,CASTIAGGNEQFF
-,-,TRBJ1-2,TRBV20-1,TGCAGTGCTAGAGGGGGTGGGCAGGTCTACGGCTACACCTTC,CSARGGGQVYGYTF
-,many,TRBJ1-5,TRBV11-2,TGTGCCAGCAGCCTAAGCCGACAGGAGCCCCAGCATTTT,CASSLSRQEPQHF
TRBD2,-,TRBJ2-1,TRBV24-1,TGTGCCACTGTGAGATTAGCGGGAAATCACAATGAGCAGTTCTTC,CATVRLAGNHNEQFF
TRBD1,-,TRBJ1-2,TRBV7-2,TGTGCCAGCAGCGCCGACGGGACAGTGGATGGCTACACATTC,CASSADGTVDGYTF
-,many,TRBJ1-1,TRBV7-2,TGTGCCAGCAGCCGGCGGGGGTCCCACACTGAAGCTTTCTTT,CASSRRGSHTEAFF
-,many,TRBJ1-5,TRBV19,TGTGCCAGTAAGGACGAACCGAATCAGCCCCAGCATTTT,CASKDEPNQPQHF
TRBD1,many,TRBJ2-3,TRBV4-3,TGCGCCAGCAGCTTTCGACCCGACAGGGGCAGCTCCCTCACAGATACGCAGTATTTT,CASSFRPDRGSSLTDTQYF
-,many,TRBJ1-4,TRBV9,TGTGCCAGCAGCGTCAGGACATCTGGTGAAAAACTGTTTTTT,CASSVRTSGEKLFF
-,few,TRBJ2-7,TRBV12-3/TRBV12-4,TGTGCCAGCAGTCTTCGATCCTACGAGCAGTACTTC,CASSLRSYEQYF
TRBD2,-,TRBJ2-3,TRBV11-2,TGTGCCAGCAGCCACCTAACTAGCGGTGGGCCCCGTGGGTACGCAGTATTT,CASSHLTSGGPRGYAVF
-,many,TRBJ2-7,TRBV5-1,TGCGCCAGCAGCGAGGCGTACGAGCAGTACTTC,CASSEAYEQYF
-,many,TRBJ2-3,TRBV11-3,TGTGCCAGCAGCTTAGATCCTGGGACTTTCGATACGCAGTATTTT,CASSLDPGTFDTQYF
-,many,TRBJ2-2,TRBV10-2,TGCGCCAGCAGTGAGTCAGGGCGAGGCGGGGAGCTGTTTTTT,CASSESGRGGELFF